This TCR beta chain was observed in a study of cytomegalovirus exposure and HLA in healthy donors. Broader study findings: Later findings reportedly placed an Asian-associated ancestry cluster below the approximately 670-donor mean for N-insertions. One variant, a missense change in DCLRE1C, was linked in a later analysis to TCR beta V- and J-gene trimming. Researchers had no immune exposure information except CMV serostatus available. Listed as cytomegalovirus-associated were over 150 TCR beta chains.

With respect to this clone: What it binds is unknown.

This CDR3 has 14 residues. CDR1 is ENHRY, CDR2 SYGVKD, per germline. The ends were cut back, 10 bases at V and 4 bases at J, with 19 bases in the middle. Primers: 60 Vbeta forward and 13 Jbeta reverse. Only in-frame clones appear in the TCRdb table, and some are missing; sequencing was by immunoSEQ multiplex PCR. This table holds approximately 290,000 clones, under 90% found once. The sequence was collected from a girl aged 2-10 years in good health and CMV-seronegative. The material sequenced was PBMCs. The rearrangement joins TRBV10-3 to TRBJ1-2, with D possibly TRBD1 on 5 matching bases. The CDR3 DNA is TGTGCCACCCGTTTCTCGGGGGACGGCTATGGCTACACCTTC. Translated: CATRFSGDGYGYTF.